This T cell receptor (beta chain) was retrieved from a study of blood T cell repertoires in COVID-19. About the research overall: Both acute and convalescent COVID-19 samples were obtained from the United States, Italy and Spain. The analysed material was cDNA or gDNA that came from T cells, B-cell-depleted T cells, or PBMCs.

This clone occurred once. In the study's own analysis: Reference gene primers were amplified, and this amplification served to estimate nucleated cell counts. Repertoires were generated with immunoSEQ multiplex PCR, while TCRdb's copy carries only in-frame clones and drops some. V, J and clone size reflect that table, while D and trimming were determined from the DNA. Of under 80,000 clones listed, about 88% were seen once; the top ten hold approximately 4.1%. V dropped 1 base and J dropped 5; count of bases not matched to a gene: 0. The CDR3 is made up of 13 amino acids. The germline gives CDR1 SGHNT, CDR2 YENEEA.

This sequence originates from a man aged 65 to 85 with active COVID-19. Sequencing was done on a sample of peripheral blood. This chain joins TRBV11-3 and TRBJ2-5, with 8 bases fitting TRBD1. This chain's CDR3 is CASSLAGGETQYF. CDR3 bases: TGTGCCAGCAGCTTAGCAGGGGGCGAGACCCAGTACTTC.